This T cell receptor beta chain was documented in a study of post-analysis software for immune sequencing data (dated by TCRdb to between 2015 and 2016). About the full investigation: Disease courses on record covered relapsing-remitting, secondary progressive and progressive-relapsing multiple sclerosis, though some patients had no subtype annotation. Patient repertoires were compared against around twelve previously published healthy control repertoires from donors aged about 6 to 27 years. A subset of samples was prepared in parallel using single-end sample barcoding, then pooled and co-amplified after Illumina adapter ligation.

Based on the germline V gene, the CDR1 and CDR2 sequences are LGHNA and YNFKEQ. V was cut back by 2 bases and J by 8 bases, leaving a gap of 27 bases between them. The CDR3 sequence holds 18 residues, the cysteine and phenylalanine included. Only the CDR3 DNA stays, 54 bases, in frame from base 1. This clonotype has a handful of counts. What antigen it recognizes has not been identified. One base away there is no much larger clone; base qualities are not given. To demonstrate the VDJtools post-analysis software, TCR beta repertoires were profiled from the peripheral blood of over ten young patients with multiple sclerosis. The multiple sclerosis patients were children and adolescents ranging in age from roughly 6 to 15 years. Overall study results and their limits: The multiple sclerosis patient group was slightly younger than the control group. Strong co-clustering of samples prepared in the same batch was shown by direct clustering with F measure, prompting a batch-effect correction. Four or five TRBV segments, including TRBV5-6, TRBV5-1 and TRBV20-1, were significantly more frequent in patients than controls. Compared with controls, multiple sclerosis patients had significantly lower normalized Chao1 diversity, a finding suggesting substantial peripheral T-cell clonal expansion.

Library method: PCR. Instrument used: Illumina HiSeq 2500. Unique molecular identifiers were incorporated into TCR beta cDNA libraries to reduce PCR and sequencing biases. Every 1 to 10 million input T cells yielded roughly 500,000 cDNA molecules, meaning each molecule approximated one T cell. The patient libraries were prepared and sequenced with the same protocol used for the earlier healthy control dataset. Within a given batch, samples were prepared together, multiplexed and sequenced on the same HiSeq lane. In the original analysis: MIGEC was used to process the raw barcoded reads, and molecular identifier groups with only a single read were discarded before consensus assembly and CDR3 extraction. Clonotype tables were post-analysed with VDJtools, and diversity was normalized by down-sampling all datasets to the smallest sample size. To correct batch-related cross-sample contamination, repertoire overlap clustering matched CDR3 amino acid sequences but not nucleotide sequences. TCRdb reworked the public reads: Q25 trimming with fastp, MiXCR clone assembly, productive beta chains retained. One record per CDR3 amino acid sequence lists the most common genes and DNA. These V and J calls are TCRdb output, not the study's own analysis. The sample table holds hundreds of thousands of distinct CDR3 sequences, of which 30% were seen once. The ten largest clones capture 0.5% to 0.6% of the sample.

The sequence was obtained from a girl aged 10 to 17 with multiple sclerosis. The sequenced material came from blood. The chain links TRBV4-2 with TRBJ1-2, with no confidently assigned D gene. The bases are TGTGCCAGCAGCCAATTGTTGATTACGCCTCCTCCTCATGGCGGCTACACCTTC. Its amino acids are CASSQLLITPPPHGGYTF.